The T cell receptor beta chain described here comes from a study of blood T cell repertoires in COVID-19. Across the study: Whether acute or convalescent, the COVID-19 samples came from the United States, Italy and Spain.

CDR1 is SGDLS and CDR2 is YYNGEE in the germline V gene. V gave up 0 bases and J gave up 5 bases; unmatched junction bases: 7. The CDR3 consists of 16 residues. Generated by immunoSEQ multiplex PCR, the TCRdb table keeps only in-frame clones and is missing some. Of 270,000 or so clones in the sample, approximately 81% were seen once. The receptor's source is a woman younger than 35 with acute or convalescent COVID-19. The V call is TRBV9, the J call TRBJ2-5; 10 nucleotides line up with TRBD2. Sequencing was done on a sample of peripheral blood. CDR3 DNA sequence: TGTGCCAGCAGCGTAGCGTCTAGCGGGAGCTGGGAGACCCAGTACTTC. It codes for CASSVASSGSWETQYF.